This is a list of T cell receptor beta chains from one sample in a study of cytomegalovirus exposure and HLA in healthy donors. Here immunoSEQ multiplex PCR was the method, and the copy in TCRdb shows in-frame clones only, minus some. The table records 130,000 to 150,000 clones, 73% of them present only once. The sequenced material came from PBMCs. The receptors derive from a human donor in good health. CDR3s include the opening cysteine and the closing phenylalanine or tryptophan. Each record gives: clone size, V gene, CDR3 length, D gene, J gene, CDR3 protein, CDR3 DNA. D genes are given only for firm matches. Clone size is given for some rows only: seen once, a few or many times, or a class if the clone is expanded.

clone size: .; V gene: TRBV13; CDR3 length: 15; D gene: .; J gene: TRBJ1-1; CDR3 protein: CASSLAPTVNTEAFF; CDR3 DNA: TGTGCCAGCAGCCTAGCTCCAACAGTGAACACTGAAGCTTTCTTT
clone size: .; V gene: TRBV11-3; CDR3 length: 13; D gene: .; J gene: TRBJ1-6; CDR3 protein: CASSLVSDSPLHF; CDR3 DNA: TGTGCCAGCAGCTTGGTTTCGGATTCACCCCTCCACTTT
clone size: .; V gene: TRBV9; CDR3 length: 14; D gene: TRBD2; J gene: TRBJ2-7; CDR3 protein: CASSGGGTSYEQYF; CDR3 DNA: TGTGCCAGCAGCGGCGGGGGGACTAGCTACGAGCAGTACTTC
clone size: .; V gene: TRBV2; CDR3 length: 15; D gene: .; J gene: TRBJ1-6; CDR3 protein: CASSMDSSYNSPLHF; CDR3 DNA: TGTGCCAGCAGCATGGACAGCTCCTATAATTCACCCCTCCACTTT
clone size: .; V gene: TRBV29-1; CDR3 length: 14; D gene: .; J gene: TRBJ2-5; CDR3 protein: CSVDSWDIQETQYF; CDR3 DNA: TGCAGCGTTGATTCATGGGACATCCAAGAGACCCAGTACTTC
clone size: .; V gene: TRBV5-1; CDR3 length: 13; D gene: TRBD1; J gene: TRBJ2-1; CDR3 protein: CASSVTGGNEQFF; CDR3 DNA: TGCGCCAGCAGCGTCACAGGGGGCAATGAGCAGTTCTTC
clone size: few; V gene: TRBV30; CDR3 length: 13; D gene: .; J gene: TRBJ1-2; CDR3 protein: CAWSIGGSYGYTF; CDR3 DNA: TGTGCCTGGAGTATCGGGGGATCCTATGGCTACACCTTC
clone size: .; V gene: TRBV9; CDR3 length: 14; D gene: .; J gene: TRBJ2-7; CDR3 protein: CASSVSVGHGEQYF; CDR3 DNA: TGTGCCAGCAGCGTTTCCGTCGGCCACGGGGAGCAGTACTTC
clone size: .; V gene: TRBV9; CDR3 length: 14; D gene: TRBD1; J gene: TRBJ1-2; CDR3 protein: CASSDGTGFHGYTF; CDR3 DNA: TGTGCCAGCAGCGACGGGACAGGGTTTCATGGCTACACCTTC
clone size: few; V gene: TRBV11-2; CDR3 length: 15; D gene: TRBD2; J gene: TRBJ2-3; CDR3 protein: CASSLSGSDTDTQYF; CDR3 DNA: TGTGCCAGCAGCCTTAGCGGGTCGGACACAGATACGCAGTATTTT
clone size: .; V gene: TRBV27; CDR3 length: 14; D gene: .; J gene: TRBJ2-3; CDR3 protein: CASGRILSTDTQYF; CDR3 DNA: TGTGCCAGCGGGAGGATCTTGAGCACAGATACGCAGTATTTT
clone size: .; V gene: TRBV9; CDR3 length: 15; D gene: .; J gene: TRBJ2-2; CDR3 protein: CASSTTGYQTGELFF; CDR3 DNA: TGTGCCAGCAGTACAACAGGTTATCAAACCGGGGAGCTGTTTTTT
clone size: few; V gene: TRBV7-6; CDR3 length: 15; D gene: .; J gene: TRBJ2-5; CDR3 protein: CASSRVLGGYETQYF; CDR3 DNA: TGTGCCAGCAGCCGCGTTTTGGGGGGTTACGAGACCCAGTACTTC
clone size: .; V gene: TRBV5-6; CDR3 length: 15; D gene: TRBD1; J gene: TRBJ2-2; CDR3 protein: CASSLQDRDAGELFF; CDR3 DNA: TGTGCCAGCAGCTTGCAAGACAGGGATGCCGGGGAGCTGTTTTTT
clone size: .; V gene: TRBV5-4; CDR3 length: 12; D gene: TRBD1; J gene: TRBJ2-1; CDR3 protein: CASWDREVEQFF; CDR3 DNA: TGTGCCAGCTGGGACAGGGAGGTCGAGCAGTTCTTC
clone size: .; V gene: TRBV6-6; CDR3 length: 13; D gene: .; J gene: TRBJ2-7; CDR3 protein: CASSYSGAYEQYF; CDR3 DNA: TGTGCCAGCAGTTACTCCGGGGCCTACGAGCAGTACTTC
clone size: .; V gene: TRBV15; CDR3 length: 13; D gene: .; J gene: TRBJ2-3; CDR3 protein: CATSRVSEDTQYF; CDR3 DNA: TGTGCCACCAGCAGAGTCTCCGAGGATACGCAGTATTTT
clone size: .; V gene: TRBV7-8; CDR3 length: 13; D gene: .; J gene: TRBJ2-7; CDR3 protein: CASSKWSSYEQYF; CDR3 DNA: TGTGCCAGCAGCAAGTGGAGCTCCTACGAGCAGTACTTC
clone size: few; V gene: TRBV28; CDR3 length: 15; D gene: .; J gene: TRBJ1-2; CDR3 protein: CASSLRDPGVYGYTF; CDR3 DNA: TGTGCCAGCAGCCTCCGGGACCCGGGGGTCTATGGCTACACCTTC
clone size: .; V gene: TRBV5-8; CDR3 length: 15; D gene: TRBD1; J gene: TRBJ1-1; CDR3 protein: CASNLVGGLNTEAFF; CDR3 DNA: TGTGCCAGCAACCTGGTAGGGGGCCTGAACACTGAAGCTTTCTTT
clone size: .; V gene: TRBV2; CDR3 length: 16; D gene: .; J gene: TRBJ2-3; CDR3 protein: CASRDVGQFSTDTQYF; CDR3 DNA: TGTGCCAGCAGGGACGTTGGACAGTTTAGCACAGATACGCAGTATTTT
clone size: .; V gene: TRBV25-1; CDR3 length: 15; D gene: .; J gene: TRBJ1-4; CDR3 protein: CASSDVAINPEKLFF; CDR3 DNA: TGTGCCAGCAGTGACGTGGCAATCAATCCGGAAAAACTGTTTTTT
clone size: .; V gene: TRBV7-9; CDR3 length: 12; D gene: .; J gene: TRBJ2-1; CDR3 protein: CASSPPGDEQFF; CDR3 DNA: TGTGCCAGCAGCCCACCGGGGGATGAGCAGTTCTTC
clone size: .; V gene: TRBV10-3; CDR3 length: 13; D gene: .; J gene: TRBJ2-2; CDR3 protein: CALGPGNTGELFF; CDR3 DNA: TGTGCCTTGGGTCCAGGGAACACCGGGGAGCTGTTTTTT
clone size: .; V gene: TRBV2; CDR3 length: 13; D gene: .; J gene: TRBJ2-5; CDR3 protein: CASKTGLQETQYF; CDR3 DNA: TGTGCCAGCAAAACGGGACTGCAAGAGACCCAGTACTTC
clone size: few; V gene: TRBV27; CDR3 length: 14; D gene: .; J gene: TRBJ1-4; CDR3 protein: CASRGAKLNEKLFF; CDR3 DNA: TGTGCCAGCAGGGGGGCGAAACTAAATGAAAAACTGTTTTTT
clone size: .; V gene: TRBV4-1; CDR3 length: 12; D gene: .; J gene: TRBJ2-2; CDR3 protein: CASSQVLGELFF; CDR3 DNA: TGCGCCAGCAGCCAAGTACTCGGGGAGCTGTTTTTT
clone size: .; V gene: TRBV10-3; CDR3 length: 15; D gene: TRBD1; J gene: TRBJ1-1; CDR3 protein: CAISPDRGVHTEAFF; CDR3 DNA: TGTGCCATCTCCCCCGACAGGGGAGTACATACTGAAGCTTTCTTT
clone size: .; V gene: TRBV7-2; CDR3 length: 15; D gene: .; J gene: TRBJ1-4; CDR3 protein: CASSLVRGVGEKLFF; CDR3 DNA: TGTGCCAGCAGCTTAGTCAGGGGAGTTGGTGAAAAACTGTTTTTT
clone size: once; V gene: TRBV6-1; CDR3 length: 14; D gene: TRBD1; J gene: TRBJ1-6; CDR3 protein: CASRNRGQNSPLHF; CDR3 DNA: TGTGCCAGCAGGAACAGGGGGCAGAATTCACCCCTCCACTTT
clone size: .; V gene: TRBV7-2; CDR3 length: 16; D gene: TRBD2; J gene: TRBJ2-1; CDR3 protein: CASSPGSGGAYNEQFF; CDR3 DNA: TGTGCCAGCAGCCCCGGTAGCGGGGGGGCCTACAATGAGCAGTTCTTC
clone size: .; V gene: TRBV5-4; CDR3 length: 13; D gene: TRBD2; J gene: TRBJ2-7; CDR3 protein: CASSPRGDYEQYF; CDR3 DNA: TGTGCCAGCAGCCCCCGGGGGGACTACGAGCAGTACTTC
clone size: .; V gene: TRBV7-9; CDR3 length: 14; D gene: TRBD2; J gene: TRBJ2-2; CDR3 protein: CASGRGANTGELFF; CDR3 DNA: TGTGCCAGCGGACGGGGGGCGAACACCGGGGAGCTGTTTTTT
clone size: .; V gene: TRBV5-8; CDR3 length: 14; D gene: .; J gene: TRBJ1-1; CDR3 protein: CASSLGRQGPEAFF; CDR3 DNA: TGTGCCAGCAGCTTGGGTAGGCAGGGCCCTGAAGCTTTCTTT
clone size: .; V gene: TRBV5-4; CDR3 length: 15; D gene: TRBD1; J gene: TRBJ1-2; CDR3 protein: CASSYDRALNYGYTF; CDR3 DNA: TGTGCCAGCAGTTACGACAGGGCTCTTAACTATGGCTACACCTTC
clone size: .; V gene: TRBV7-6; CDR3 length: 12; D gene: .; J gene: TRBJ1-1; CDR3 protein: CASSSGQSEAFF; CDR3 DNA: TGTGCCAGCAGCTCCGGACAGTCTGAAGCTTTCTTT
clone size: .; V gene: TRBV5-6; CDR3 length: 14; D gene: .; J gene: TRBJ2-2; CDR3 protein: CASSLELNTGELFF; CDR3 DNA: TGTGCCAGCAGCTTGGAGCTTAACACCGGGGAGCTGTTTTTT
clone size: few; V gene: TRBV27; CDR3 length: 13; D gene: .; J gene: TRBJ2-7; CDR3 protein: CASSSQAVYEQYF; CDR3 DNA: TGTGCCAGCAGTTCACAGGCGGTATACGAGCAGTACTTC
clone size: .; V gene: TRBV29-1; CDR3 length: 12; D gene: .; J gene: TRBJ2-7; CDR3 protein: CSVARGYYEQYF; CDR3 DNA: TGCAGCGTCGCTAGAGGCTACTACGAGCAGTACTTC
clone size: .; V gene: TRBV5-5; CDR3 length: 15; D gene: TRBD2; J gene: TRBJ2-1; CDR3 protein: CASSPSDSGRGEQFF; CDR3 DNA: TGTGCCAGCAGCCCATCGGATAGCGGGAGGGGTGAGCAGTTCTTC
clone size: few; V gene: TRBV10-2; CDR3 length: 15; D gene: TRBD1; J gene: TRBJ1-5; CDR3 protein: CASSGTGESNQPQHF; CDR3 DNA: TGCGCCAGCAGTGGGACAGGGGAGAGCAATCAGCCCCAGCATTTT
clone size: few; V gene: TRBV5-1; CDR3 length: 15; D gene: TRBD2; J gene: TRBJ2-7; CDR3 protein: CASSLGAGGPDEQYF; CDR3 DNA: TGCGCCAGCAGCTTGGGGGCGGGAGGGCCTGACGAGCAGTACTTC
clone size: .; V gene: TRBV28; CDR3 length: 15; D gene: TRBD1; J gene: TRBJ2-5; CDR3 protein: CASSIGTGGAETQYF; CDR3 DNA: TGTGCCAGCAGTATCGGGACAGGGGGCGCAGAGACCCAGTACTTC
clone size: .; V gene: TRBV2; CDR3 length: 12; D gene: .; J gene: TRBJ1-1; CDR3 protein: CASSADLGLAFF; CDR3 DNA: TGTGCCAGCAGTGCTGACCTGGGGCTTGCTTTCTTT